This TCR beta chain was identified during a study of cytotoxic CD8 clonotypes in ibrutinib-treated CLL. Looking at the study overall: Responses: roughly 25 partial, 2 complete; after median approximately 68 months, around 14 stayed remitted, around 12 progressed. Median treatment time before response sampling was eleven to twelve months, range 6 to 36.

Clones were read by immunoSEQ multiplex PCR, and TCRdb kept only the in-frame ones, dropping some. The sample includes hundreds of thousands of clones, roughly 65% of them seen just once. Regarding this clone: Its antigen is currently unknown.

Study-level findings and limits: Clonality (at baseline) was higher than in age-matched healthy donors and tracked circulating CD8+ T-cell counts. On treatment, the uncommon public clonotypes contracted or remained stable.

V was cut by 6 bases and J by 2 bases, with 17 bases left in between. From germline, CDR1 is MNHEY and CDR2 SMNVEV (reference sequence). CDR3 length: 15 residues. This sequence was found in a human donor with chronic lymphocytic leukemia. The rearrangement links TRBV27 to TRBJ2-7; weak D call: TRBD1 (5 bases). The sample here was PBMCs, taken after 12 months of ibrutinib treatment. As DNA, the CDR3 is TGTGCCAGCAGCCAACAGGTTTTTGGGACCTACGAGCAGTACTTC. It translates to CASSQQVFGTYEQYF.